Presented here are 29 T cell receptor beta chains from one specimen sequenced in a study of T-cell reconstitution after alpha-beta-depleted transplantation in children. Unique molecular identifiers were incorporated into the prepared TCRbeta library. TCRdb used MiXCR to reprocess the PCR reads, holding one entry per CDR3 protein. Among fewer than 700,000 distinct CDR3 sequences, around 23% were seen once, and the ten largest hold 11% to 15%. Sequencing used PBMCs, mostly from graft donor cells, obtained 360 days after TCRalphabeta/CD19-depleted stem cell transplant. These receptors came from a boy younger than two who had a stem cell transplant for acute myeloid leukemia, so the T cells may come from the graft donor.

The chain has TRBV20-1 and TRBJ1-1; D call uncertain. Between the trimmed V and J ends, which lost 6 bases and 1 base, there was a span of 12 bases. Germline loops: CDR1 DFQATT, CDR2 SNEGSKA (reference sequence). This CDR3 has 13 amino acids. CDR3 in DNA: TGCAGTGCCCACCAACCGAGGAACACTGAAGCTTTCTTT. It specifies CSAHQPRNTEAFF.

The rearrangement links TRBV10-1 to TRBJ2-7, with 7 nucleotides matching TRBD1. Germline V gives CDR1 WNHNN, CDR2 SYGVQD (reference sequence). This CDR3 spans 16 amino acids. Losses at the gene ends were 2 bases for V and 4 bases for J; bases not matched to a gene: 11. DNA of the CDR3: TGCGCCAGCAGTGAGATCGTCAGGGGGTCCTCTTACGAGCAGTACGTC. Residues: CASSEIVRGSSYEQYV.

V usage is TRBV10-1 and J usage is TRBJ2-5; D is possibly TRBD2 (5 bases). From germline, CDR1 is WNHNN and CDR2 SYGVQD (reference sequence). The CDR3 runs to 12 residues. V was clipped by 3 bases and J by 5 bases, with 7 bases between them. CDR3: CASSDEGETQYF. CDR3 coding DNA: TGCGCCAGCAGTGACGAGGGTGAGACCCAGTACTTC.

This clonotype was detected only a few times. The J gene is TRBJ2-1, the V gene TRBV6-5; D possibly corresponds to TRBD2 (6 bases). In germline, CDR1 is MNHEY, CDR2 SVGAGI. Deletions cut 8 bases from V and 5 bases from J, with 10 bases between. The CDR3 is 12 residues long. CDR3 sequence: CASRGVHNEQFF. The CDR3 DNA reads as TGTGCCAGCCGCGGGGTCCACAATGAGCAGTTCTTC.

The chain uses TRBV28 and TRBJ2-7; D gene unclear. The CDR3 runs to 16 residues. CDR1 is MDHEN, CDR2 SYDVKM, per germline. V lost 4 bases, J lost 1 base, and 17 bases lay in between. The CDR3 loop is CASSSGYPSQSYEQYV. CDR3 nucleotides: TGTGCCAGCAGTTCCGGTTATCCGTCACAGTCCTACGAGCAGTACGTC.

This clonotype turned up a few times. The J gene is TRBJ2-3, the V gene TRBV20-1, with TRBD2 matching 10 bases. The germline CDR1 and CDR2 sequences are DFQATT and SNEGSKA (reference sequence). This CDR3 is 19 amino acids long. After removal of 6 bases from V and 5 bases from J, the junction contained 23 bases not matched to a gene. The CDR3 spells CSAPEEERGGNFGGDTQYF. CDR3 sequence (DNA): TGCAGTGCCCCCGAGGAGGAGCGGGGGGGCAATTTCGGAGGAGATACGCAGTATTTT.

This clonotype was observed many times. CDR3 protein: CASSLKAGPSGFPSYNEQFF. Here the CDR3 DNA reads TGTGCCAGCAGTTTAAAGGCGGGACCCTCTGGATTCCCCTCCTACAATGAGCAGTTCTTC. This chain joins TRBV12-3 or TRBV12-4 and TRBJ2-1, with D tentatively TRBD2 (6 bases). The CDR3 is 20 residues long. Trimming pared 2 bases from V and 0 bases from J, leaving 23 bases between.

There are many counts of this clonotype. V is TRBV28 and J is TRBJ1-2; TRBD1 matches 7 bases. The CDR3 runs 16 residues. Trimming removed 6 bases from V and 5 bases from J; junction bases left unmatched: 15. The germline gives CDR1 MDHEN, CDR2 SYDVKM. CDR3 protein: CASSPIARDRGYGYTF. The DNA for the CDR3 is TGTGCCAGCAGCCCCATAGCCCGGGACAGAGGATATGGCTACACCTTC.

This clonotype has more than one count but fewer than ten. The rearrangement links TRBV12-3 or TRBV12-4 to TRBJ2-4, with 9 bases identical to TRBD1. CDR3 length equals 14 residues. V shed 3 bases, J shed 8 bases, and the junction held 5 bases outside the gene matches. The CDR3 loop reads CASSFTGGGYIQYF. The CDR3 DNA reads as TGTGCCAGCAGTTTCACAGGGGGCGGATACATTCAGTACTTC.

This clonotype came up many times. The chain links TRBV21-1 to TRBJ2-1; the D call TRBD2 from the table was never checked on the DNA. TRBV21-1 is listed as a pseudogene. The CDR3 runs to 16 residues. The CDR3 protein is CASTSWTSWGLNEQFF. The DNA for the CDR3 is TGTGCCAGCACCTCCTGGACTAGCTGGGGTCTCAATGAGCAGTTCTTC.

Only a few counts were recorded for this clonotype. V gene TRBV20-1 combines with J gene TRBJ2-3; D perhaps matches TRBD1 (6 bases). CDR3 length equals 13 residues. The germline CDR1 and CDR2 sequences are DFQATT and SNEGSKA (reference sequence). V lost 3 bases and J 11 bases, leaving 18 bases between the germline ends. CDR3 sequence reads: CSARKQGGFLQYF. CDR3 nucleotides: TGCAGTGCTAGGAAACAGGGCGGATTTTTGCAGTATTTT.

This clonotype was detected many times. V and J are TRBV12-5 and TRBJ2-1; D is uncertain. The CDR3 runs 11 residues. The V gene's germline CDR1 is LGHNT and CDR2 FRNRAP. Between the trimmed V and J ends, which lost 7 bases and 7 bases, there was a span of 8 bases. The CDR3: CASAEANEQFF. The CDR3, as DNA: TGTGCTAGTGCTGAGGCGAATGAGCAGTTCTTC.

This clonotype was recorded a few times. The chain couples TRBV7-2 to TRBJ2-1; D is ambiguous. Germline V gene lookup returns CDR1 SGHTA and CDR2 FQGNSA. The CDR3 contains 13 residues. The V end was cut by 5 bases, the J end by 9 bases, with 14 bases between. The CDR3 region has the DNA TGTGCCAGCAGCCAGTCGAGGCCCCGTGAGCAGTTCTTC. It encodes CASSQSRPREQFF.

This chain connects TRBV24-1 to TRBJ2-3; 8 nucleotides agree with TRBD1. The germline CDR1 and CDR2 sequences are KGHDR and SFDVKD. The ends lost 0 bases at V and 5 bases at J; junction bases unmatched: 6. The CDR3 is made up of 16 amino acids. CDR3 residues: CATSDLYDRGKDTQYF. For the CDR3, the DNA is TGTGCCACCAGTGATTTGTATGACAGGGGTAAAGATACGCAGTATTTT.

This clonotype occurred many times. This chain joins TRBV15 and TRBJ1-3; D call uncertain. Trimming removed 1 base at V and 0 bases at J, with 7 bases between. The CDR3 length is 15 residues. Germline V gene lookup returns CDR1 LNHNV and CDR2 YYDKDF (reference sequence). CDR3 sequence (DNA): TGTGCCACCAGCAGAGGGGGAATCTCTGGAAACACCATATATTTT. This sequence encodes CATSRGGISGNTIYF.

The CDR3, as DNA: TGCGCCAGCAGCTTGGATCCAGCTACGGGATATAGCTACACCTTC. Translation: CASSLDPATGYSYTF. The J gene is TRBJ1-2, the V gene TRBV5-1; D remains unclear. The CDR3 sequence is 15 residues long. With 0 bases removed from V and 9 bases from J, the gap between germline ends came to 18 bases. Per germline, CDR1 SGHRS and CDR2 YFSETQ. The variable domain in full, completed from reference TRBV5-1 and TRBJ1-2, reads KAGVTQTPRYLIKTRGQQVTLSCSPISGHRSVSWYQQTPGQGLQFLFEYFSETQRNKGNFPGRFSGRQFSNSRSEMNVSTLELGDSALYLCASSLDPATGYSYTFGSGTRLTVV.

The chain joins TRBV12-3 or TRBV12-4 to TRBJ1-1; D is perhaps TRBD1 (5 bases). The CDR3 extends over 13 amino acids. Trimming took off 6 bases at V and 1 base at J, with 9 bases between the two ends. DNA for the CDR3: TGTGCCAGCAGGAAAGGACAGAACACTGAAGCTTTCTTT. Its protein is CASRKGQNTEAFF.

There are many counts of this clonotype. The chain carries TRBV6-6 and TRBJ2-5; D gene uncertain. The CDR3 sequence is 15 residues long. CDR1 and CDR2 from the germline V gene are MNHNY and SVGAGI (reference sequence). V lost 0 bases, J lost 7 bases, and 15 bases lay in between. The CDR3 DNA is TGTGCCAGCAGTTACTCGACGGTGGCCGGCTGGACCCAGTACTTC. It yields the protein CASSYSTVAGWTQYF.

The CDR3 nucleotides are TGTGCCAGCAGCCTCCGACGTGGACAAAGCACAGATACGCAGTATTTT. It yields the protein CASSLRRGQSTDTQYF. The chain is built from TRBV14 and TRBJ2-3, with TRBD1 as a possible D gene (5 bases). Trimming stripped 4 bases from V and 0 bases from J, with 14 bases between. The CDR3 totals 16 residues. CDR1 is SGHDN and CDR2 is FVKESK in the germline V gene.

The chain joins TRBV24-1 to TRBJ2-3, with D perhaps TRBD1 (6 bases). With 0 bases removed from V and 0 bases from J, the gap between germline ends came to 6 bases. Per the germline V gene, CDR1 is KGHDR and CDR2 is SFDVKD. The CDR3 runs 15 residues. The CDR3 reads CATSDLGGSTDTQYF. DNA for the CDR3: TGTGCCACCAGTGATTTGGGGGGCAGCACAGATACGCAGTATTTT.

This chain links TRBV20-1 with TRBJ1-1; the D gene is possibly TRBD1 (5 bases). This CDR3 has 13 amino acids. V was shortened by 4 bases and J by 2 bases, with 11 bases between the two germline ends. Germline CDR1 DFQATT, CDR2 SNEGSKA (reference sequence). The CDR3 region is CSAKQVTNTEAFF. CDR3 sequence (DNA): TGCAGTGCTAAACAGGTTACCAACACTGAAGCTTTCTTT.

This clonotype was counted between two and nine times. The gene calls are TRBV12-3 or TRBV12-4 and TRBJ2-1; D is uncertain. V was clipped by 7 bases and J by 10 bases, with 11 bases between them. This CDR3 comprises 11 residues. In DNA form, the CDR3 reads TGTGCCAGCAACGGGCAAGGAGAGCAGTTCTTC. Protein: CASNGQGEQFF.

This clonotype was picked up many times. The V call is TRBV3-1, the J call TRBJ2-3; D uncertain. CDR1 is LGHDT, CDR2 YNNKEL, per germline (reference sequence). V lost 0 bases, J lost 9 bases, and 19 bases lay in between. The CDR3 has 16 residues. The CDR3 region is CASSQDPPQDGRTQYF. The CDR3 DNA follows: TGTGCCAGCAGCCAAGATCCTCCGCAGGATGGAAGGACGCAGTATTTT.

V gene TRBV6-5 combines with J gene TRBJ1-2; D gene unclear. There are 16 residues in the CDR3. The germline gives CDR1 MNHEY, CDR2 SVGAGI. V gave up 0 bases and J gave up 0 bases, with 11 bases separating them. The CDR3 DNA follows: TGTGCCAGCAGTTACTCTCTGGGGAGAGCTAACTATGGCTACACCTTC. Its translation: CASSYSLGRANYGYTF.

This clonotype has a count of ten or more. This chain uses TRBV12-3 or TRBV12-4 with TRBJ2-1; D tentatively reads TRBD1 or TRBD2 (5 bases each). The CDR3 loop spans 14 amino acids. V was pared by 5 bases and J by 4 bases, with 12 bases between. The CDR3 DNA reads TGTGCCAGCAGTCAAGGGACCAAATACAATGAGCAGTTCTTC. Its translation: CASSQGTKYNEQFF.

There are many counts of this clonotype. The rearrangement uses TRBV29-1 and TRBJ1-4; D gene unclear. CDR3 length: 15 residues. Trimming removed 5 bases from V and 0 bases from J, with 13 bases in between. Germline CDR1 and CDR2: SQVTM and ANQGSEA. CDR3 sequence reads: CSVKGSPATNEKLFF. The CDR3 bases are TGCAGCGTTAAGGGCAGCCCTGCAACTAATGAAAAACTGTTTTTT.

This clonotype is a singleton in its sample. The J gene is TRBJ2-5, the V gene TRBV11-2; 9 nucleotides align to TRBD2. V was clipped by 5 bases and J by 0 bases; unmatched bases: 13. CDR1 is SGHAT, CDR2 FQNNGV, per germline. The CDR3 is made up of 18 amino acids. The DNA for the CDR3 is TGTGCCAGCAGCCATGGAGGTTTGCTAGCGGGGAACCAAGAGACCCAGTACTTC. It translates to CASSHGGLLAGNQETQYF.

The CDR3 nucleotides read TGTGCCAGCAGTCTCGACCAAGGGAAGGCTTTCTTT. Its translation is CASSLDQGKAFF. This chain connects TRBV21-1 to TRBJ1-1. TRBV21-1 is classified as a pseudogene. The CDR3 is made up of 12 amino acids.

The chain has TRBV7-9 and TRBJ1-1, with D uncertain. This CDR3 region has 14 residues. The germline gives CDR1 SEHNR, CDR2 FQNEAQ (reference sequence). Trimming took 5 bases from V and 1 from J, leaving 11 bases between them. The DNA of the CDR3 is TGTGCCAGCAGCATTGAATGGGCGAACACTGAAGCTTTCTTT. It is translated as CASSIEWANTEAFF. Based on the CDR3 plus reference TRBV7-9 and TRBJ1-1, the full variable domain is DTGVSQNPRHKITKRGQNVTFRCDPISEHNRLYWYRQTLGQGPEFLTYFQNEAQLEKSRLLSDRFSAERPKGSFSTLEIQRTEQGDSAMYLCASSIEWANTEAFFGQGTRLTVV.